Listed below are T cell receptor beta chains from one sample, sequenced in a study of cytotoxic CD8 clonotypes in ibrutinib-treated CLL. The data were produced by immunoSEQ multiplex PCR, yet TCRdb's version contains in-frame clones alone and is incomplete. The sample yields about 50,000 clones, around 68% seen once. The source material was PBMCs, sampled after 12 months of ibrutinib treatment. These receptors were collected from a human donor with chronic lymphocytic leukemia. Each CDR3 is given with its conserved first and last residue. The order of the fields is J gene, clone size, V gene, D gene, CDR3 protein, CDR3 DNA. D genes are given only for firm matches. Not all rows give a size; the values are once, few, many and, for expanded clones, a class.

J: TRBJ2-2
size: -
V: TRBV6-5
D: -
CDR3: CASTRRSNTGELFF
DNA: TGTGCCAGCACACGGCGATCGAACACCGGGGAGCTGTTTTTT

J: TRBJ2-3
size: -
V: TRBV19
D: -
CDR3: CASSIDRSTFTDTQYF
DNA: TGTGCCAGTAGTATAGATCGGTCTACTTTCACAGATACGCAGTATTTT

J: TRBJ2-1
size: -
V: TRBV14
D: TRBD2
CDR3: CASSQVLAGYNEQFF
DNA: TGTGCCAGCAGCCAAGTACTAGCGGGCTACAATGAGCAGTTCTTC

J: TRBJ2-1
size: few
V: TRBV9
D: TRBD2
CDR3: CASSVEGLGSYNEQFF
DNA: TGTGCCAGCAGCGTAGAGGGACTAGGATCGTACAATGAGCAGTTCTTC

J: TRBJ1-1
size: few
V: TRBV18
D: -
CDR3: CASSPRQSENTEAFF
DNA: TGTGCCAGCTCACCCAGACAGTCCGAGAACACTGAAGCTTTCTTT

J: TRBJ1-2
size: -
V: TRBV4-3
D: TRBD1
CDR3: CASSQEGQGHYGYTF
DNA: TGCGCCAGCAGCCAAGAAGGACAGGGGCACTATGGCTACACCTTC

J: TRBJ2-5
size: few
V: TRBV28
D: TRBD1
CDR3: CASSGYRGEETQYF
DNA: TGTGCCAGCAGTGGATACAGGGGAGAGGAGACCCAGTACTTC

J: TRBJ2-7
size: -
V: TRBV28
D: -
CDR3: CASGQSQSYEQYF
DNA: TGTGCCAGCGGACAGAGCCAATCCTACGAGCAGTACTTC

J: TRBJ1-4
size: -
V: TRBV15
D: -
CDR3: CATSREGFEKLFF
DNA: TGTGCCACCAGCAGAGAGGGGTTCGAAAAACTGTTTTTT

J: TRBJ2-5
size: -
V: TRBV6-5
D: -
CDR3: CASSPSGIQETQYF
DNA: TGTGCCAGCAGTCCATCGGGGATCCAAGAGACCCAGTACTTC

J: TRBJ2-1
size: -
V: TRBV5-1
D: -
CDR3: CATNPAGGNEQFF
DNA: TGCGCCACAAACCCCGCCGGCGGGAATGAGCAGTTCTTC

J: TRBJ2-7
size: -
V: TRBV19
D: TRBD2
CDR3: CASSIPGRAYEQYF
DNA: TGTGCCAGTAGTATACCCGGGAGGGCTTACGAGCAGTACTTC

J: TRBJ2-7
size: -
V: TRBV18
D: -
CDR3: CASSPLPGGPQAEQYF
DNA: TGTGCCAGCTCACCCCTCCCTGGGGGGCCTCAGGCCGAGCAGTACTTC

J: TRBJ2-7
size: -
V: TRBV10-3
D: TRBD2
CDR3: CATKRGPTSVGSYEQYF
DNA: TGTGCCACCAAGAGAGGACCGACTAGCGTTGGCTCCTACGAGCAGTACTTC

J: TRBJ2-3
size: -
V: TRBV6-5
D: -
CDR3: CASSDAGRDTQYF
DNA: TGTGCCAGCAGTGATGCAGGGCGAGATACGCAGTATTTT

J: TRBJ2-1
size: -
V: TRBV5-6
D: -
CDR3: CASSLALNEQFF
DNA: TGTGCCAGCAGCTTGGCTCTCAATGAGCAGTTCTTC

J: TRBJ1-4
size: few
V: TRBV4-1
D: -
CDR3: CASSVGLSVELFF
DNA: TGCGCCAGCAGCGTGGGACTGTCCGTGGAACTGTTTTTT

J: TRBJ2-1
size: -
V: TRBV28
D: TRBD2
CDR3: CASSRRLAGVNEQFF
DNA: TGTGCCAGCAGTCGTCGACTAGCGGGAGTCAATGAGCAGTTCTTC

J: TRBJ2-6
size: -
V: TRBV4-3
D: -
CDR3: CASSQVGLLVGANVLTF
DNA: TGCGCCAGCAGCCAAGTGGGCCTGCTGGTCGGGGCCAACGTCCTGACTTTC

J: TRBJ2-2
size: -
V: TRBV5-4
D: -
CDR3: CASSFRTDHTGELFF
DNA: TGTGCCAGCAGCTTCAGGACAGACCACACCGGGGAGCTGTTTTTT

J: TRBJ2-5
size: -
V: TRBV18
D: -
CDR3: CASSGQETQYF
DNA: TGTGCCAGCTCGGGCCAAGAGACCCAGTACTTC

J: TRBJ2-3
size: -
V: TRBV6-5
D: TRBD2
CDR3: CASTKLAGGTDTQYF
DNA: TGTGCCAGCACCAAACTAGCGGGAGGCACAGATACGCAGTATTTT

J: TRBJ1-5
size: once
V: TRBV19
D: TRBD1
CDR3: CASSHDRGGQPQHF
DNA: TGTGCCAGTAGTCACGACAGGGGTGGACAGCCCCAGCATTTT

J: TRBJ1-5
size: -
V: TRBV7-3
D: -
CDR3: CASSPGPGAPQHF
DNA: TGTGCCAGCAGCCCCGGTCCCGGGGCGCCCCAGCATTTT

J: TRBJ2-7
size: -
V: TRBV7-2
D: -
CDR3: CASSHGQPSYEQYF
DNA: TGTGCCAGCAGCCACGGACAGCCCTCCTACGAGCAGTACTTC

J: TRBJ2-7
size: -
V: TRBV7-9
D: -
CDR3: CASSFRQGYEQYF
DNA: TGTGCCAGCAGCTTTCGGCAGGGCTACGAGCAGTACTTC

J: TRBJ1-1
size: -
V: TRBV28
D: -
CDR3: CASSLKFGLTGRTEAFF
DNA: TGTGCCAGCAGTTTAAAGTTCGGCCTCACGGGACGCACTGAAGCTTTCTTT

J: TRBJ1-2
size: -
V: TRBV14
D: -
CDR3: CASSQDARKYGYTF
DNA: TGTGCCAGCAGCCAAGACGCCAGGAAATATGGCTACACCTTC

J: TRBJ1-1
size: -
V: TRBV7-2
D: -
CDR3: CASSLMGGAAVF
DNA: TGTGCCAGCAGCTTAATGGGCGGGGCCGCGGTATTT

J: TRBJ2-3
size: -
V: TRBV5-4
D: TRBD2
CDR3: CASSSVTGGSTDTQYF
DNA: TGTGCCAGCAGCTCGGTAACGGGAGGGAGCACAGATACGCAGTATTTT

J: TRBJ2-7
size: -
V: TRBV5-4
D: TRBD2
CDR3: CASSPSGRKGYEQYF
DNA: TGTGCCAGCAGCCCTAGCGGGAGGAAAGGGTACGAGCAGTACTTC

J: TRBJ1-3
size: -
V: TRBV7-2
D: -
CDR3: CASSLGSRSGNTIYF
DNA: TGTGCCAGCAGCTTAGGGTCCAGATCTGGAAACACCATATATTTT

J: TRBJ2-1
size: -
V: TRBV13
D: -
CDR3: CASSLSGDEQFF
DNA: TGTGCCAGCAGCTTGTCGGGGGATGAGCAGTTCTTC

J: TRBJ1-2
size: -
V: TRBV2
D: -
CDR3: CARDTANYGYTF
DNA: TGTGCCAGAGATACTGCTAACTATGGCTACACCTTC

J: TRBJ2-5
size: -
V: TRBV7-2
D: -
CDR3: CASSLALAGAETQYF
DNA: TGTGCCAGCAGCTTAGCGCTCGCAGGGGCGGAGACCCAGTACTTC

J: TRBJ2-2
size: few
V: TRBV9
D: -
CDR3: CASSADHNTGELFF
DNA: TGTGCCAGCAGCGCCGACCATAACACCGGGGAGCTGTTTTTT

J: TRBJ1-2
size: -
V: TRBV6-6
D: -
CDR3: CASSRGLYGYTF
DNA: TGTGCCAGCAGTCGCGGGCTCTATGGCTACACCTTC

J: TRBJ2-2
size: -
V: TRBV5-1
D: TRBD2
CDR3: CASSLVASGVNTGELFF
DNA: TGCGCCAGCAGCTTGGTGGCTAGCGGTGTGAACACCGGGGAGCTGTTTTTT

J: TRBJ2-1
size: -
V: TRBV27
D: -
CDR3: CASSFRGLNNEQFF
DNA: TGTGCCAGCAGTTTTCGAGGTCTGAACAATGAGCAGTTCTTC

J: TRBJ1-1
size: -
V: TRBV7-8
D: -
CDR3: CASSLGVDTEAFF
DNA: TGTGCCAGCAGCTTAGGTGTCGACACTGAAGCTTTCTTT

J: TRBJ2-6
size: -
V: TRBV7-8
D: -
CDR3: CASSHPANVLTF
DNA: TGTGCCAGCAGCCATCCGGCCAACGTCCTGACTTTC

J: TRBJ1-2
size: -
V: TRBV28
D: -
CDR3: CASSLSRGDGYTF
DNA: TGTGCCAGCAGTTTATCCAGGGGCGATGGCTACACCTTC

J: TRBJ2-7
size: -
V: TRBV11-2
D: -
CDR3: CASSLNLSYEQYF
DNA: TGTGCCAGCAGCTTAAACCTCTCCTACGAGCAGTACTTC

J: TRBJ1-2
size: -
V: TRBV6-5
D: -
CDR3: CASSSETGIYGYTF
DNA: TGTGCCAGCAGTTCGGAAACAGGGATCTATGGCTACACCTTC

J: TRBJ1-3
size: -
V: TRBV6-1
D: -
CDR3: CASRAGQNSGNTIYF
DNA: TGTGCCTCCCGCGCTGGACAGAACTCTGGAAACACCATATATTTT

J: TRBJ2-7
size: -
V: TRBV5-5
D: TRBD1
CDR3: CASGFEDRTSYEQYF
DNA: TGTGCCAGCGGGTTCGAGGACAGGACCTCCTACGAGCAGTACTTC

J: TRBJ1-2
size: -
V: TRBV7-3
D: -
CDR3: CASSTGGNYGYTF
DNA: TGTGCCAGCAGCACCGGGGGGAACTATGGCTACACCTTC

J: TRBJ2-2
size: few
V: TRBV6-5
D: -
CDR3: CASSPQGLNTGELFF
DNA: TGTGCCAGCAGTCCACAGGGATTGAACACCGGGGAGCTGTTTTTT

J: TRBJ2-7
size: -
V: TRBV2
D: TRBD1
CDR3: CASSWDRSYEQYF
DNA: TGTGCCAGCAGTTGGGACAGATCCTACGAGCAGTACTTC

J: TRBJ2-5
size: -
V: TRBV7-2
D: -
CDR3: CASSWGEGTQYF
DNA: TGTGCCAGCAGCTGGGGTGAAGGGACCCAGTACTTC

J: TRBJ2-7
size: -
V: TRBV5-6
D: -
CDR3: CASSQNYEQYF
DNA: TGTGCCAGCAGCCAGAATTACGAGCAGTACTTC

J: TRBJ1-5
size: -
V: TRBV19
D: -
CDR3: CAVGEGQPQHF
DNA: TGTGCCGTCGGGGAAGGTCAGCCCCAGCATTTT